What follows describes a single TCR beta chain. This table comes from immunoSEQ multiplex PCR, and its TCRdb copy is limited to in-frame clones, with some not included. There are fewer than 200,000 clones in the sample; 94% occur only once, and 0.31% lies in the top ten. These data originate in a study of OX40 agonist ivuxolimab in advanced cancers. Looking at the study overall: Partial responses were observed in three patients, of whom one had hepatocellular carcinoma and two had cutaneous melanoma.

The sample was CD4+ or CD8+ T cells sorted from blood, taken in a trial of the OX40 agonist ivuxolimab. The sequence was collected from an adult with an advanced solid tumor such as melanoma, head and neck, liver or kidney cancer.

Written as DNA, the CDR3 is TGTGCCAGCAGGCCCGGGGCCCCCCTCGAGCCCTACGAGCAGTACTTC. This codes for CASRPGAPLEPYEQYF. This chain joins TRBV5-5 and TRBJ2-7; either TRBD1 or TRBD2 may supply D (5 bases each). CDR1 and CDR2 from the germline V gene are SGHKS and YYEKEE (reference sequence). This CDR3 region has 16 residues. Deletions cut 5 bases from V and 2 bases from J, with 20 bases between.